These 5 T cell receptor beta chains were sequenced from one sample in a study of blood T cell repertoires in COVID-19. Profiled with immunoSEQ multiplex PCR; TCRdb holds only in-frame clones, not every one. This table has around 700,000 clones, about nine tenths appearing once. Sequences were obtained from peripheral blood. The receptor set was obtained from a woman aged 18-29 years with acute or convalescent COVID-19.

The chain has TRBV24-1 and TRBJ1-5; 8 nucleotides line up with TRBD1. This CDR3 contains 15 residues. Germline V CDR1 and CDR2: KGHDR, SFDVKD. J was trimmed by 7 bases and V by 4 bases; bases with no gene match: 8. The CDR3, as DNA: TGTGCCACCAGTGACTGGACAGGGTCAGGGCAGCCCCAGCATTTT. Translating it yields CATSDWTGSGQPQHF.

V is TRBV4-3 and J is TRBJ2-7, with TRBD2 as a possible D gene (6 bases). Germline-derived CDR1 and CDR2 are LGHNA and YSLEER. This CDR3 has 17 residues. Trimming stripped 0 bases from V and 0 bases from J, with 15 bases between. CDR3 sequence reads: CASSQDGGTSSSYEQYF. The DNA of the CDR3 is TGCGCCAGCAGCCAAGATGGGGGGACCTCCAGCTCCTACGAGCAGTACTTC.

CDR3 protein: CASSRTGLAGRNEQFF. The CDR3 DNA is TGTGCCAGCAGCCGAACCGGACTAGCGGGGCGAAATGAGCAGTTCTTC. This rearrangement joins TRBV11-2 to TRBJ2-1; 12 bases align to TRBD2. CDR3 length equals 16 residues. With V trimmed by 5 bases and J by 7 bases, 9 bases remained unmatched. Per the germline V gene, CDR1 is SGHAT and CDR2 is FQNNGV.

In its sample, this clone was seen once. The rearrangement joins TRBV2 to TRBJ2-7, with D possibly being TRBD2 (5 bases). Germline V CDR1 and CDR2: SNHLY, FYNNEI. The CDR3 is 15 amino acids. V lost 1 base to trimming and J lost 0 bases, with 10 bases between them. In DNA form, the CDR3 reads TGTGCCAGCAGTGAAGGAGGGAGAGACTCCTACGAGCAGTACTTC. Amino acids: CASSEGGRDSYEQYF.

V is TRBV2 and J is TRBJ1-3; 7 nucleotides match TRBD1. CDR3 size: 11 residues. V was pared by 5 bases and J by 14 bases, with 6 bases of the junction left unmatched. Germline values: CDR1 SNHLY, CDR2 FYNNEI. The CDR3 sequence is CASSSWTGVYF. In DNA, the CDR3 is TGTGCCAGCAGTTCCTGGACAGGAGTATATTTT.